The 10 T cell receptor beta chains given below trace back to one sample, sequenced in a study of T-cell memory formation after mild COVID-19. TCRdb used MiXCR to reprocess the 5' RACE reads, holding one entry per CDR3 protein. This table holds around 530,000 distinct CDR3 sequences, roughly a fifth found once. Sequenced sample: PBMCs or a T cell subset sorted from them (not recorded which). These receptors were taken from an adult woman who had mild COVID-19 (a few samples of this study predate the infection). Cell type and time point are not known.

Turning to this clonotype: A junction end diverges from the germline sequence, so it may reflect a read error. The chain couples TRBV18 to TRBJ2-3; D perhaps matches TRBD1 (5 bases). The CDR3 is made up of 15 amino acids. Germline values: CDR1 KGHSH, CDR2 LQKENI. CDR3 bases: TGTGCCAGCTCTCCACAGGCGCCTAGCACAGATACGCAGTATTTT. This translates into CASSPQAPSTDTQYF.

The V and J genes are TRBV19 and TRBJ2-5; 11 nucleotides match TRBD2. Trimming took 1 base from V and 5 from J; bases not matched to a gene: 9. Germline lookup yields CDR1 LNHDA and CDR2 SQIVND (reference sequence). CDR3 length: 17 amino acids. This CDR3 reads CASSIVGSGRAEETQYF. The DNA for the CDR3 is TGTGCCAGTAGTATAGTGGGTAGCGGGAGGGCCGAGGAGACCCAGTACTTC.

V usage is TRBV20-1 and J usage is TRBJ2-7, with 8 positions matching TRBD1. The V and J ends lost 5 bases and 7 bases, in that order; junction bases with no gene match: 7. Germline values: CDR1 DFQATT, CDR2 SNEGSKA (reference sequence). This CDR3 region has 12 residues. This chain's CDR3 is CSAGPRGREQYF. The DNA of the CDR3 is TGCAGTGCTGGTCCCAGGGGGCGGGAGCAGTACTTC.

This sequence joins TRBV5-4 and TRBJ2-3, with TRBD2 matching over 8 bases. The CDR3 extends over 14 amino acids. In germline, CDR1 is SGHNT, CDR2 YYREEE (reference sequence). The junction had 5 bases not matched to a gene; V was cut back by 1 base and J by 7 bases. CDR3 DNA: TGTGCCAGCAGCTTGAGCGGGAGTCTGTATACGCAGTATTTT. Translation: CASSLSGSLYTQYF.

This clonotype was picked up a small number of times. In DNA, the CDR3 is TGTGCCAGCAGTTTACTAATAGCGGGAGGCTACAATGAGCAGTTCTTC. Amino acids: CASSLLIAGGYNEQFF. The chain joins TRBV27 to TRBJ2-1, with 10 bases that match TRBD2. V shed 2 bases, J shed 3 bases, and the junction held 4 bases outside the gene matches. The CDR3 has 16 residues. The germline V gene encodes CDR1 MNHEY and CDR2 SMNVEV (reference sequence).

J is TRBJ2-2 and V is TRBV12-3 or TRBV12-4, with 7 bases identical to TRBD2. The CDR3 is 16 residues long. V lost 3 bases and J lost 11; bases outside the gene matches: 15. The CDR3 reads CASSFSTSEKYFELFF. The DNA of the CDR3 is TGTGCCAGCAGTTTCTCTACTAGCGAGAAGTACTTTGAGCTGTTTTTT.

This clonotype was observed at least ten times. This chain links TRBV7-8 with TRBJ2-3, with D unresolved. The CDR3 runs to 14 residues. Germline V gene data show CDR1 as SGHVS and CDR2 as FQNEAQ. The germline V and J ends were trimmed by 0 bases and 0 bases, with 4 bases remaining between them. CDR3 nucleotides: TGTGCCAGCAGCTTAGCGAGCAGCACAGATACGCAGTATTTT. This sequence encodes CASSLASSTDTQYF. Drawing the rest from reference TRBV7-8 and TRBJ2-3, the complete variable domain is GAGVSQSPRYKVAKRGQDVALRCDPISGHVSLFWYQQALGQGPEFLTYFQNEAQLDKSGLPSDRFFAERPEGSVSTLKIQRTQQEDSAVYLCASSLASSTDTQYFGPGTRLTVL.

A few counts support this clonotype. The V and J genes are TRBV24-1 and TRBJ1-1; D perhaps matches TRBD1 (6 bases). V lost 10 bases to trimming and J lost 1 base, with 12 bases between them. This CDR3 is 13 amino acids long. Germline CDR1 KGHDR, CDR2 SFDVKD. This chain's CDR3 is CATSRTANTEAFF. The DNA for the CDR3 is TGTGCCACAAGCAGGACAGCGAACACTGAAGCTTTCTTT.

The chain couples TRBV7-2 to TRBJ2-4; the D gene is possibly TRBD2 (5 bases). The CDR3 covers 15 residues. Germline CDR1 SGHTA, CDR2 FQGNSA. The ends were cut back, 5 bases at V and 3 bases at J, with 14 bases in the middle. The CDR3 reads CASSPAADGKNIQYF. DNA for the CDR3: TGTGCCAGCAGCCCCGCAGCGGATGGCAAAAACATTCAGTACTTC.

J is TRBJ2-7 and V is TRBV12-3 or TRBV12-4; the match to TRBD1 covers 7 bases. CDR3 length equals 14 residues. V trimming: 5 bases; J trimming: 3 bases; junction bases outside the gene matches: 7. The CDR3 reads CASSRTGAYYEQYF. CDR3 DNA sequence: TGTGCCAGCAGTCGTACAGGGGCATACTACGAGCAGTACTTC.